Shown below are 8 T cell receptor beta chains from a single sample sequenced in a study of cytotoxic CD8 clonotypes in ibrutinib-treated CLL. Produced via immunoSEQ multiplex PCR; TCRdb's table is partial and in-frame only. The profile shows about 25,000 clones, approximately 67% of them singletons. The sequences come from PBMCs, collected at disease progression, from a patient treated with ibrutinib. These receptors all come from a human donor with chronic lymphocytic leukemia.

This clone was picked up a small number of times. The chain joins TRBV30 to TRBJ2-1; no definite D call. Germline loops: CDR1 GTSNPN, CDR2 SVGIG (reference sequence). The CDR3 contains 11 residues. V lost 3 bases to trimming and J lost 7 bases, with 7 bases between them. In DNA, the CDR3 is TGTGCCTGGAGCCCATGGAATGAGCAGTTCTTC. It specifies CAWSPWNEQFF.

V gene TRBV10-3 combines with J gene TRBJ2-5; 7 bases map to TRBD1. V lost 2 bases, J lost 7 bases, and 4 bases stayed unmatched. From germline, CDR1 is ENHRY and CDR2 SYGVKD. The CDR3 covers 13 residues. The CDR3 sequence is CAISEGTDGTQYF. The CDR3 DNA follows: TGTGCCATCAGTGAGGGGACAGATGGGACCCAGTACTTC.

V usage is TRBV2 and J usage is TRBJ2-3, with TRBD2 identical over 13 bases. V lost 4 bases to trimming and J lost 5 bases; unmatched junction nucleotides: 3. The CDR3 has 15 amino acids. The germline CDR1 and CDR2 sequences are SNHLY and FYNNEI. The CDR3 nucleotides are TGTGCCAGCAGTGGGGGACTAGCGGGGAGAGATACGCAGTATTTT. Amino acid sequence: CASSGGLAGRDTQYF.

V usage is TRBV6-5 and J usage is TRBJ2-7; possibly TRBD1 or TRBD2 for D (6 bases each). Germline V CDR1 and CDR2: MNHEY, SVGAGI. The CDR3 consists of 14 residues. Trimming left V 7 bases short and J 1 base short, with 14 bases between. CDR3 DNA sequence: TGTGCCAGCAAAAGGGGGGCCATATCCTACGAGCAGTACTTC. It translates to CASKRGAISYEQYF.

The gene calls are TRBV5-4 and TRBJ2-7; TRBD1 matches 10 bases. The CDR3 is made up of 15 amino acids. The V segment lost 3 bases and the J segment 4 bases; nucleotides outside the gene matches: 7. The germline gives CDR1 SGHNT, CDR2 YYREEE (reference sequence). The CDR3 DNA reads as TGTGCCAGCAGCTCCTCCTGGGACAGGGGTTACGAGCAGTACTTC. Its translation is CASSSSWDRGYEQYF.

This chain connects TRBV27 to TRBJ2-7; tentative D call: TRBD1 (5 bases). The V gene lost 7 bases and the J gene lost 0 bases, with 10 bases spanning the gap. The germline V gene has CDR1 MNHEY and CDR2 SMNVEV (reference sequence). The length of the CDR3 is 13 residues. CDR3 DNA: TGTGCCAGCAATCGCCAGGGCTCCTACGAGCAGTACTTC. Amino acid sequence: CASNRQGSYEQYF.

The chain combines TRBV4-1 with TRBJ2-1; D not certain. Looked up from germline, CDR1 is MGHRA and CDR2 is YSYEKL. Trimming took 0 bases from V and 4 from J, leaving 7 bases between them. The CDR3 covers 14 residues. The CDR3 bases are TGCGCCAGCAGCCAAGATACAGTTTACAATGAGCAGTTCTTC. The encoded protein is CASSQDTVYNEQFF.

In its sample, this clone was seen once. The J gene is TRBJ1-2, the V gene TRBV15, with D perhaps matching TRBD1 (5 bases). Germline assignment: CDR1 LNHNV and CDR2 YYDKDF (reference sequence). The ends were cut back, 0 bases at V and 4 bases at J, with 12 bases in the middle. CDR3 length equals 15 residues. The CDR3 bases are TGTGCCACCAGCAGAGATACAGGAGAACTCTATGGCTACACCTTC. Translation gives CATSRDTGELYGYTF.